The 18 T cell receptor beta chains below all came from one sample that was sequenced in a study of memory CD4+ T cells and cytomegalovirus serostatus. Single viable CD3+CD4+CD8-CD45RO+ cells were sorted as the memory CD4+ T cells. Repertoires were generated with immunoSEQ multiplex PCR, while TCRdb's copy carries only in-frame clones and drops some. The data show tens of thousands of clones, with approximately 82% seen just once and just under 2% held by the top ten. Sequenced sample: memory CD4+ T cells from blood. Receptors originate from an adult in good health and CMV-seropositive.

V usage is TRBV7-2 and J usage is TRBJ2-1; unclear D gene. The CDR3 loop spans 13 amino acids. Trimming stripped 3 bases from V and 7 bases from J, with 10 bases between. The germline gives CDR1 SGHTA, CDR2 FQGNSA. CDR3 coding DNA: TGTGCCAGCAGCTTTCAAGCCAGGAATGAGCAGTTCTTC. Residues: CASSFQARNEQFF. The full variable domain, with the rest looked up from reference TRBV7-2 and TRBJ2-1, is GAGVSQSPSNKVTEKGKDVELRCDPISGHTALYWYRQSLGQGLEFLIYFQGNSAPDKSGLPSDRFSAERTGGSVSTLTIQRTQQEDSAVYLCASSFQARNEQFFGPGTRLTVL.

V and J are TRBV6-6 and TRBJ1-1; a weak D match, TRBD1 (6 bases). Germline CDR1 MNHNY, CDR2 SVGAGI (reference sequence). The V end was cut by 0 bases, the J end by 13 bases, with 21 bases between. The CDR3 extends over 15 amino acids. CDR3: CASSYSGGDTSLVFF. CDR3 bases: TGTGCCAGCAGTTACTCGGGGGGGGACACTTCTTTAGTTTTCTTT.

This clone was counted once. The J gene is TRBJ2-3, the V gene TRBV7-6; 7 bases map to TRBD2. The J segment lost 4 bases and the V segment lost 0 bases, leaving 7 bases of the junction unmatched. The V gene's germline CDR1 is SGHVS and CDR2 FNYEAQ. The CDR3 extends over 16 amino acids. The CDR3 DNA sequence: TGTGCCAGCAGCTTAGCGTTTGGGGGGGGATCAGATACGCAGTATTTT. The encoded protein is CASSLAFGGGSDTQYF.

CDR3 region: CASSRPGAWGGEQFF. The CDR3 nucleotides are TGTGCCAGCAGTCGCCCGGGGGCCTGGGGGGGTGAGCAGTTCTTC. The J gene is TRBJ2-1, the V gene TRBV28; the D gene is possibly TRBD2 (7 bases). The V and J ends lost 5 bases and 9 bases respectively, with 20 bases between them. This CDR3 is 15 amino acids long. The germline V gene has CDR1 MDHEN and CDR2 SYDVKM.

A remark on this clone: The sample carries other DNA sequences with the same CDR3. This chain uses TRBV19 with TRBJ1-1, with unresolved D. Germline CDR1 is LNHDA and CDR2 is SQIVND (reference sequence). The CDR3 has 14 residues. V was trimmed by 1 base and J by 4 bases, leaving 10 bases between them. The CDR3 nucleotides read TGTGCCAGTAGTATAGGGACGGCGGGCACTGAAGCTTTCTTT. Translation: CASSIGTAGTEAFF.

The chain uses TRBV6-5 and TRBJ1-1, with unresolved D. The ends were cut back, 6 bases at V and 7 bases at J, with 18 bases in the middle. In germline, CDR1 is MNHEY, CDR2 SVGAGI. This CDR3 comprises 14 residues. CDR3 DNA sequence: TGTGCCAGCAGATTTCTCCGGGCCTCAGGTGAAGCTTTCTTT. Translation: CASRFLRASGEAFF.

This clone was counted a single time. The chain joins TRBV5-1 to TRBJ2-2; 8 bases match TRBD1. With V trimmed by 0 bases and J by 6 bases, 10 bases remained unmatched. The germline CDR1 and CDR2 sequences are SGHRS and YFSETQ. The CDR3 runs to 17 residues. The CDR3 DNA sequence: TGCGCCAGCAGCTTGGGCCACCGGGACAGGAAATCCGGGGAGCTGTTTTTT. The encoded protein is CASSLGHRDRKSGELFF. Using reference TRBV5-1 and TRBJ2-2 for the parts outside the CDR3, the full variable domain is KAGVTQTPRYLIKTRGQQVTLSCSPISGHRSVSWYQQTPGQGLQFLFEYFSETQRNKGNFPGRFSGRQFSNSRSEMNVSTLELGDSALYLCASSLGHRDRKSGELFFGEGSRLTVL.

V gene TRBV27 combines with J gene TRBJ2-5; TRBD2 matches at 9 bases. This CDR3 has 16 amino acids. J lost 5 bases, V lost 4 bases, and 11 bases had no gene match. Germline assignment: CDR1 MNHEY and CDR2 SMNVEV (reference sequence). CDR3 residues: CASSSGRRLAVETQYF. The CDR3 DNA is TGTGCCAGCAGTTCGGGGAGGAGACTAGCGGTGGAGACCCAGTACTTC.

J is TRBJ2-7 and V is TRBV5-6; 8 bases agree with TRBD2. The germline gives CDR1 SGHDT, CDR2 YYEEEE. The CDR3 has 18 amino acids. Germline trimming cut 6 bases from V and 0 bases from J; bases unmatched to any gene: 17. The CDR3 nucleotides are TGTGCCAGCACCCTGAAGGGGGTCGGCGGGGGGCCCTCCTACGAGCAGTACTTC. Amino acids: CASTLKGVGGGPSYEQYF.

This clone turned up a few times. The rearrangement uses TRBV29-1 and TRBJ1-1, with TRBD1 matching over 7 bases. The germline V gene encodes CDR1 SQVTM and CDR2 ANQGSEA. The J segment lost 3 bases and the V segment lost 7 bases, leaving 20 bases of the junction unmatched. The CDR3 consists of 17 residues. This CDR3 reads CSAVASWTGLRDTEAFF. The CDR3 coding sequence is TGCAGCGCAGTGGCCTCCTGGACAGGCCTAAGGGACACTGAAGCTTTCTTT.

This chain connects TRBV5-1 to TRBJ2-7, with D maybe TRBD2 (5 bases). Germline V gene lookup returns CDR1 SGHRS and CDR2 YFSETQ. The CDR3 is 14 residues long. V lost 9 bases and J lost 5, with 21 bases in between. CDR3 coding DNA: TGCGCCACTAGGCCGGGCGGATCGGGGAACGAGCAGTACTTC. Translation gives CATRPGGSGNEQYF.

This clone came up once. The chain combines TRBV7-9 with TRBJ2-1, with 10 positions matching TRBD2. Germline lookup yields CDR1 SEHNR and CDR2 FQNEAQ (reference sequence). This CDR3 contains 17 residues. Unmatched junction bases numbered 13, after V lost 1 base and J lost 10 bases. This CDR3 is CASSLGPKREGQGEQFF. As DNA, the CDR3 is TGTGCCAGCAGCTTAGGCCCTAAGCGGGAGGGCCAGGGGGAGCAGTTCTTC. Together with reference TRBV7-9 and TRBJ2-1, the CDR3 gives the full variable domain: DTGVSQNPRHKITKRGQNVTFRCDPISEHNRLYWYRQTLGQGPEFLTYFQNEAQLEKSRLLSDRFSAERPKGSFSTLEIQRTEQGDSAMYLCASSLGPKREGQGEQFFGPGTRLTVL.

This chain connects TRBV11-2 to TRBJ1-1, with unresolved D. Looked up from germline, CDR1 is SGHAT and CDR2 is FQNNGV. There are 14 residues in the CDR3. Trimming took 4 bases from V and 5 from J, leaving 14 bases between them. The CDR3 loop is CASSSWTGNTEAFF. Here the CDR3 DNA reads TGTGCCAGCAGCTCCTGGACTGGGAATACTGAAGCTTTCTTT.

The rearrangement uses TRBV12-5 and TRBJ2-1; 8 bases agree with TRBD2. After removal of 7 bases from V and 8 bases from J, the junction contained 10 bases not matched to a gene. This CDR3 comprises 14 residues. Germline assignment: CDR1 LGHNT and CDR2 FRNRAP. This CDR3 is CASAREGRIDEQFF. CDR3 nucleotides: TGTGCTAGTGCTCGGGAGGGCCGTATAGATGAGCAGTTCTTC.

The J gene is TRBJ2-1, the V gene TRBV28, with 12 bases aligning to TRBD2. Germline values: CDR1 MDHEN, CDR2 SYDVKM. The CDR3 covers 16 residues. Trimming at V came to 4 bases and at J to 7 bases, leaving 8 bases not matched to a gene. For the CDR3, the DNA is TGTGCCAGCAGTTCCCCGACTAGCGGGAGTTGGAATGAGCAGTTCTTC. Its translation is CASSSPTSGSWNEQFF.

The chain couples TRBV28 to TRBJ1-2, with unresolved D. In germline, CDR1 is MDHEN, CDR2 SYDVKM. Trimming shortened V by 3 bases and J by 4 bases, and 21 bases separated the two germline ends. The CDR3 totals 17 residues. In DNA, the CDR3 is TGTGCCAGCAGTTTCAAGATCTCGGCAGGCCCCCTCTATGGCTACACCTTC. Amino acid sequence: CASSFKISAGPLYGYTF.

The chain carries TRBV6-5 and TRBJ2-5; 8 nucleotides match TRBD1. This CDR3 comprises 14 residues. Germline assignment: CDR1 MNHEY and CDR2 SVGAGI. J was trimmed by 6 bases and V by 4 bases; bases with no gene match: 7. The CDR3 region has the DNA TGTGCCAGCAGTTCCCGACAGGGGACGAAGACCCAGTACTTC. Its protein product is CASSSRQGTKTQYF.

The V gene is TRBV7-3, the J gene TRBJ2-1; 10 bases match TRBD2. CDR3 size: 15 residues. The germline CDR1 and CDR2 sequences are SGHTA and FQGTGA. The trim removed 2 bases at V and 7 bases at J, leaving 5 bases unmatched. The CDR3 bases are TGTGCCAGCAGCTTAGGACTAGCGGCAAGTAATGAGCAGTTCTTC. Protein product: CASSLGLAASNEQFF.